This T cell receptor (beta chain) was captured by sequencing in a study of response to subunit inactivated influenza vaccine. V lost 3 bases and J lost 4, with 10 bases in between. The CDR3 loop spans 13 amino acids. The germline V gene has CDR1 DFQATT and CDR2 SNEGSKA (reference sequence). TCRdb ran MiXCR on the RT-PCR reads and lists one entry per CDR3 protein. The table lists 430,000 or so distinct CDR3 sequences, about a tenth of them singletons. For this clonotype: The antigen is undetermined.

Study-level results: T cells newly recruited by each seasonal influenza vaccination are few, the authors suggested.

The source was PBMCs from blood, collected roughly 45 days after vaccination. The V and J genes are TRBV20-1 and TRBJ2-1; D gene ambiguous. The origin of this receptor is a man over 45 who received an inactivated influenza vaccine. The CDR3: CSARFPAYNEQFF. Here the CDR3 DNA reads TGCAGTGCTAGGTTTCCAGCTTACAATGAGCAGTTCTTC.